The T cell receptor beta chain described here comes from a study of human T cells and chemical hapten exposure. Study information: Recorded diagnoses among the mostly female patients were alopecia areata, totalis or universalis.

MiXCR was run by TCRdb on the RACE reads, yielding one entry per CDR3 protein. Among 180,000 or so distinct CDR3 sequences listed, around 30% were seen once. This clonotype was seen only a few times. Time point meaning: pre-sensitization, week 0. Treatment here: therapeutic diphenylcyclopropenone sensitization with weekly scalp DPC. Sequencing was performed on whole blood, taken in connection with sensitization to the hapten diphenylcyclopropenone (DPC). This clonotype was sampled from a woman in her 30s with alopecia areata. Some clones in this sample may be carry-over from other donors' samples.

Written as DNA, the CDR3 is TGTGCCAGCAGTCAACCCACTGGCTACACCTTC. It codes for CASSQPTGYTF. The chain joins TRBV28 to TRBJ1-2; D remains unclear. From germline, CDR1 is MDHEN and CDR2 SYDVKM. Deletions cut 5 bases from V and 7 bases from J, with 8 bases between. This CDR3 has 11 amino acids.